This T cell receptor beta chain was documented in a study of blood T cell repertoires in COVID-19. With V trimmed by 5 bases and J by 3 bases, 5 bases remained unmatched. Germline lookup yields CDR1 ENHRY and CDR2 SYGVKD. The CDR3 sequence is 14 residues long. The method was immunoSEQ multiplex PCR; TCRdb's version includes in-frame clones alone and lacks a portion of them. The repertoire includes about 180,000 clones, about 82% of them detected once, and roughly 8.7% sits in the top ten. The chain couples TRBV10-3 to TRBJ2-7, with 9 bases lining up with TRBD1. The TCR was taken from a woman aged 25 to 39 who had recovered from COVID-19. The sequencing input was PBMCs or T cells enriched from blood (not recorded which). This CDR3 is CAISWTGEVYEQYF. CDR3 bases: TGTGCCATCAGTTGGACAGGGGAGGTCTACGAGCAGTACTTC.